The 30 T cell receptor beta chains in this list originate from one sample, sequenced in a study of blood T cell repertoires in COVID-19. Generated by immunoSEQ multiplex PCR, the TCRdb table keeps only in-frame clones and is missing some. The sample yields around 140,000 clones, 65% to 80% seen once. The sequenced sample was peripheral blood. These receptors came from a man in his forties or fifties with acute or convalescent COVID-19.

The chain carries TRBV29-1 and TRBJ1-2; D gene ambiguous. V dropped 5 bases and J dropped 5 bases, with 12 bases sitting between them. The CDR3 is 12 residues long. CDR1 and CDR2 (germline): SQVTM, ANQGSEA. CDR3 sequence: CSVQSGEYGYTF. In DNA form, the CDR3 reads TGCAGCGTTCAGTCCGGAGAGTATGGCTACACCTTC.

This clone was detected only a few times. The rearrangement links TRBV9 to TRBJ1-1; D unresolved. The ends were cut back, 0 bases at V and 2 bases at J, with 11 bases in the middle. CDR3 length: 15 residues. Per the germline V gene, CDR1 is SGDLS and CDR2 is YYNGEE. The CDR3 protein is CASSVVGEANTEAFF. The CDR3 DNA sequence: TGTGCCAGCAGCGTAGTGGGAGAAGCCAACACTGAAGCTTTCTTT.

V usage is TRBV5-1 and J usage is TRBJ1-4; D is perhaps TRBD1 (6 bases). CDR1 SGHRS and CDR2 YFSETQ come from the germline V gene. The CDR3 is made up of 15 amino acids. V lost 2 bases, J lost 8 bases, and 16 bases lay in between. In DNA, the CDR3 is TGCGCCAGCAGCTTTTCGGAACAGGGAACCGAAAAACTGTTTTTT. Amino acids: CASSFSEQGTEKLFF.

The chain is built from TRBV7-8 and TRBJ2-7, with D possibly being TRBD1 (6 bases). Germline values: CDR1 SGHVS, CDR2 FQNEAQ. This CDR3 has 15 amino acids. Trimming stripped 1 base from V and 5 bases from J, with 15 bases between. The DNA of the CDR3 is TGTGCCAGCAGCTTAGGGGTCAGGGGATACAACGAGCAGTACGTC. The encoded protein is CASSLGVRGYNEQYV.

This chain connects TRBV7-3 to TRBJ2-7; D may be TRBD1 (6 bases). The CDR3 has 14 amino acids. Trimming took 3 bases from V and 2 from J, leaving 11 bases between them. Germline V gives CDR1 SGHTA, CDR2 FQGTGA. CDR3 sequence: CASSLDSGPYEQYF. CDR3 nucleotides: TGTGCCAGCAGCTTGGACAGTGGTCCCTACGAGCAGTACTTC. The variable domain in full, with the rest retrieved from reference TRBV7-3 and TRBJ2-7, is GAGVSQTPSNKVTEKGKYVELRCDPISGHTALYWYRQSLGQGPEFLIYFQGTGAADDSGLPNDRFFAVRPEGSVSTLKIQRTERGDSAVYLCASSLDSGPYEQYFGPGTRLTVT.

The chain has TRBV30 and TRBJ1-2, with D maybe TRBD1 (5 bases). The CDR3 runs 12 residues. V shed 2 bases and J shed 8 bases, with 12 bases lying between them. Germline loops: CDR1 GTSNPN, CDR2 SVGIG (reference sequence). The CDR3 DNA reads TGTGCCTGGAGTCGCAGGGTCCGCGGCTACACCTTC. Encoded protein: CAWSRRVRGYTF.

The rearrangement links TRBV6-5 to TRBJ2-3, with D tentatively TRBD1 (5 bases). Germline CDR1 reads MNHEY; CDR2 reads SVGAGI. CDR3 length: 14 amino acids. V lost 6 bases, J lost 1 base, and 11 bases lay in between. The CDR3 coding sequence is TGTGCCAGCAGGAGGCCGACAGGCACAGATACGCAGTATTTT. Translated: CASRRPTGTDTQYF.

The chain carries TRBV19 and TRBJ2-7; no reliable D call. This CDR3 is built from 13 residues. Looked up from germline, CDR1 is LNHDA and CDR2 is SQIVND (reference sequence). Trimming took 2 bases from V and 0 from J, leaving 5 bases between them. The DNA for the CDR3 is TGTGCCAGTAGTATAAGCGACTCCTACGAGCAGTACTTC. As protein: CASSISDSYEQYF.

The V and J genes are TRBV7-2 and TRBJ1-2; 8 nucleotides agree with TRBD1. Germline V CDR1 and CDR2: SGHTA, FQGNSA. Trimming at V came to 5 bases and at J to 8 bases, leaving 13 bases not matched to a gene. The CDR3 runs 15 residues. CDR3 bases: TGTGCCAGCAGCCCGTCTTGGGACAGGCCCTCAGGCTACACCTTC. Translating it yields CASSPSWDRPSGYTF.

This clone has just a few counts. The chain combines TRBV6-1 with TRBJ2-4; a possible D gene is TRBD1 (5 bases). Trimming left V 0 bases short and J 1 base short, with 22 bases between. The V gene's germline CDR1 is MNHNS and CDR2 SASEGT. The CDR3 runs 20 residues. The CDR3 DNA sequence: TGTGCCAGCAGTGAAGCCTTAGGCAGGGATTTGTTCGTGGCCAAAAACATTCAGTACTTC. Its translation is CASSEALGRDLFVAKNIQYF.

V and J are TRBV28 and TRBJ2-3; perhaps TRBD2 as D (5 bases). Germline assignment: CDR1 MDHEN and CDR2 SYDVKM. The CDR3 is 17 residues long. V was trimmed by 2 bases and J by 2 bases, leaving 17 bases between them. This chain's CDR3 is CASSLGARARDTDTQYF. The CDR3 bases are TGTGCCAGCAGTTTAGGAGCGCGGGCTCGTGACACAGATACGCAGTATTTT.

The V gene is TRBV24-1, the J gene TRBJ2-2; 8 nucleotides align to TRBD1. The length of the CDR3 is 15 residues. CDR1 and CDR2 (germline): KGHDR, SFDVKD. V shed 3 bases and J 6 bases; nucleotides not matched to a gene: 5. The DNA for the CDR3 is TGTGCCACCAGTGATGCCGCAGGGGGCTCCGGGGAGCTGTTTTTT. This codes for CATSDAAGGSGELFF.

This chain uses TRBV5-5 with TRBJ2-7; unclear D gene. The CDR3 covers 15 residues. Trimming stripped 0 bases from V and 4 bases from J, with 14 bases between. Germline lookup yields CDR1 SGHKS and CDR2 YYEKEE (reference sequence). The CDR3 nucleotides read TGTGCCAGCAGCTTGGCCGTCAGGTCACTTTACGAGCAGTACGTC. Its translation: CASSLAVRSLYEQYV.

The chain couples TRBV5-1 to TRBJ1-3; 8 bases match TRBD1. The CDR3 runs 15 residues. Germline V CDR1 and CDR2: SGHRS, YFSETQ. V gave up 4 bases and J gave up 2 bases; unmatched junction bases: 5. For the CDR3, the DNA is TGCGCCAGCAGCCCAGGACAGGGTCCTGGAAACACCATATATTTT. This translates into CASSPGQGPGNTIYF.

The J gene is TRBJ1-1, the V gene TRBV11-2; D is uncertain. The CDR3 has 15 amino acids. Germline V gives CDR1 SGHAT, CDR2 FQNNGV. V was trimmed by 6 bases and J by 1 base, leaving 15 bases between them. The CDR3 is CASSLARVGNTEAFF. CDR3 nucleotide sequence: TGTGCCAGCAGTCTAGCCCGGGTAGGGAACACTGAAGCTTTCTTT.

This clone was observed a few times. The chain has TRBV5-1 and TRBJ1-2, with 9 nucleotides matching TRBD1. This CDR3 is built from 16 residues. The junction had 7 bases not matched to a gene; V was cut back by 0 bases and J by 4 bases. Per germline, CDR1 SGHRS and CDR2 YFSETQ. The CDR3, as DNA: TGCGCCAGCAGCTTGGCCATGTCGACAGGGGGCTATGGCTACACCTTC. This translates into CASSLAMSTGGYGYTF.

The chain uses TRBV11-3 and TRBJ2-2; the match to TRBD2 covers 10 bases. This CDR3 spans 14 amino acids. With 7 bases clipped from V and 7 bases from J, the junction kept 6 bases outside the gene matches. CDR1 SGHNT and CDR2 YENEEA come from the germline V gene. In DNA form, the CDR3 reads TGTGCCAGCACTAGCGGGGGTCTCCACGGGGAGCTGTTTTTT. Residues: CASTSGGLHGELFF.

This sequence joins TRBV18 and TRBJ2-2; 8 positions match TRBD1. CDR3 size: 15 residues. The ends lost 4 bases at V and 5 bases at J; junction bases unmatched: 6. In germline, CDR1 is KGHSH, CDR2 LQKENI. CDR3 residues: CASSQLTGETGELFF. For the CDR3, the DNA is TGTGCCAGCTCACAACTGACAGGGGAGACCGGGGAGCTGTTTTTT.

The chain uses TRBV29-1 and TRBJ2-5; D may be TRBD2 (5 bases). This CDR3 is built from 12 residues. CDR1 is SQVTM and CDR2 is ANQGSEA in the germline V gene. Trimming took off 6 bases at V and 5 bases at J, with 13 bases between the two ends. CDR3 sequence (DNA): TGCAGCGTGGGCCCCGGGGAGGAGACCCAGTACTTC. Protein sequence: CSVGPGEETQYF.

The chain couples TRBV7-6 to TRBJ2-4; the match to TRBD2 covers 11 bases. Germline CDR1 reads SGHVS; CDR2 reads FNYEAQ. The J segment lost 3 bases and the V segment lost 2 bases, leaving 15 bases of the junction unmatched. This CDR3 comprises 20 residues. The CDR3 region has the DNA TGTGCCAGCAGCTTACCCCTTAGCGGGGGGGCCGAGTCTGTCAAAAACATTCAGTACTTC. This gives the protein CASSLPLSGGAESVKNIQYF. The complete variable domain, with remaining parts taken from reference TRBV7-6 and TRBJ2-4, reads GAGVSQSPRYKVTKRGQDVALRCDPISGHVSLYWYRQALGQGPEFLTYFNYEAQQDKSGLPNDRFSAERPEGSISTLTIQRTEQRDSAMYRCASSLPLSGGAESVKNIQYFGAGTRLSVL.

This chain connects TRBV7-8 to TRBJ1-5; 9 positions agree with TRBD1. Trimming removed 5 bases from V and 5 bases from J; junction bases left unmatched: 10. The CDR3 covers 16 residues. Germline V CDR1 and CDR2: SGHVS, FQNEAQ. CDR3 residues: CASSPDRGLVDQPQHF. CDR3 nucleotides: TGTGCCAGCAGCCCGGACAGGGGTTTGGTAGATCAGCCCCAGCATTTT.

The CDR3 DNA sequence: TGTGCCAGAAGCCTCCCGACTAGCGGACAAGAGACCCAGTACTTC. Translating gives CARSLPTSGQETQYF. The gene calls are TRBV5-3 and TRBJ2-5, with 9 bases identical to TRBD2. TRBV5-3 is an open reading frame, and its role is uncertain. This CDR3 spans 15 amino acids. The V gene end was trimmed by 4 bases and the J gene end by 2 bases; junction bases not matched to a gene: 6.

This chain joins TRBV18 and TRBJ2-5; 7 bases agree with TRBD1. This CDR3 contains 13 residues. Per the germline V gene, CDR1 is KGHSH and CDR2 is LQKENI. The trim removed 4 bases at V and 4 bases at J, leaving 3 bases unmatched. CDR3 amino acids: CASSRRQGETQYF. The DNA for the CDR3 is TGTGCCAGCTCACGGAGACAGGGAGAGACCCAGTACTTC. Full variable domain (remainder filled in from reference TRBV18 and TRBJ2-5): NAGVMQNPRHLVRRRGQEARLRCSPMKGHSHVYWYRQLPEEGLKFMVYLQKENIIDESGMPKERFSAEFPKEGPSILRIQQVVRGDSAAYFCASSRRQGETQYFGPGTRLLVL.

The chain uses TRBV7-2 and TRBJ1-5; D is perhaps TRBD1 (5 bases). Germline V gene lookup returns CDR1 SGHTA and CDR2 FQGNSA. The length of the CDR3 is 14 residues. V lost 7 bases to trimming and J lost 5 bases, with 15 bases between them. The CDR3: CASNLDRFDQPQHF. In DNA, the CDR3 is TGTGCCAGCAACCTAGACAGATTCGATCAGCCCCAGCATTTT.

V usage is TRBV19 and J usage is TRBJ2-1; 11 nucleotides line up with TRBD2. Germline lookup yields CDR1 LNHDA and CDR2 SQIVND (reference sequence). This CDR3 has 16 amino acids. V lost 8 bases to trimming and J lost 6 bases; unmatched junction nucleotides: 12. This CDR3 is CASYKTSGDGSNEQFF. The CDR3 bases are TGTGCCAGTTACAAGACTAGCGGGGATGGATCCAATGAGCAGTTCTTC. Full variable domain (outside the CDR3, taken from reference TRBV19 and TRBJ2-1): DGGITQSPKYLFRKEGQNVTLSCEQNLNHDAMYWYRQDPGQGLRLIYYSQIVNDFQKGDIAEGYSVSREKKESFPLTVTSAQKNPTAFYLCASYKTSGDGSNEQFFGPGTRLTVL.

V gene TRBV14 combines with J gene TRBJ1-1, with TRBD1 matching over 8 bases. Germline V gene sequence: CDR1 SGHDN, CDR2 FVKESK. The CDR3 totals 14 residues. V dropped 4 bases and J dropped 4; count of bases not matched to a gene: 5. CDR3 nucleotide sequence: TGTGCCAGCAGCCCTGGACAGGGACGCACTGAAGCTTTCTTT. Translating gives CASSPGQGRTEAFF.

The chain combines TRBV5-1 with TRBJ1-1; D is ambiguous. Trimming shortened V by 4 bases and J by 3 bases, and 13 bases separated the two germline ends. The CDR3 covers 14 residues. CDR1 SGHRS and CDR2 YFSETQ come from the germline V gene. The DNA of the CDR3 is TGCGCCAGCAGCCTGAGTTGGTATGACACTGAAGCTTTCTTT. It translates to CASSLSWYDTEAFF.

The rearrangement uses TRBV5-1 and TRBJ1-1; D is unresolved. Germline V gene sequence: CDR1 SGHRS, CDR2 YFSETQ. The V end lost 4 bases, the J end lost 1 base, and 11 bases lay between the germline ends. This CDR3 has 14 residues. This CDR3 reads CASSPYFRNTEAFF. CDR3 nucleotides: TGCGCCAGCAGCCCCTATTTTAGGAACACTGAAGCTTTCTTT.

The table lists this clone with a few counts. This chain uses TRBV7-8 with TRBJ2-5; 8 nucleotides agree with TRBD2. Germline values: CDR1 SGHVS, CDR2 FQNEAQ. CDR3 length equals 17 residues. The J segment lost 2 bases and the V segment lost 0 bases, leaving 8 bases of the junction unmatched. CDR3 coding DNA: TGTGCCAGCAGCTTAGCGAGAACGGGGGGGCCTCAAGAGACCCAGTACTTC. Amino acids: CASSLARTGGPQETQYF.

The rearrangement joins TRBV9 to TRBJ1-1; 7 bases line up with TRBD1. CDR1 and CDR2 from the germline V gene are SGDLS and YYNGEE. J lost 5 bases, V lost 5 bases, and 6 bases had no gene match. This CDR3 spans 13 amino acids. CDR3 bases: TGTGCCAGCAGGGCTACAGGGGAGACTGAAGCTTTCTTT. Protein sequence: CASRATGETEAFF.